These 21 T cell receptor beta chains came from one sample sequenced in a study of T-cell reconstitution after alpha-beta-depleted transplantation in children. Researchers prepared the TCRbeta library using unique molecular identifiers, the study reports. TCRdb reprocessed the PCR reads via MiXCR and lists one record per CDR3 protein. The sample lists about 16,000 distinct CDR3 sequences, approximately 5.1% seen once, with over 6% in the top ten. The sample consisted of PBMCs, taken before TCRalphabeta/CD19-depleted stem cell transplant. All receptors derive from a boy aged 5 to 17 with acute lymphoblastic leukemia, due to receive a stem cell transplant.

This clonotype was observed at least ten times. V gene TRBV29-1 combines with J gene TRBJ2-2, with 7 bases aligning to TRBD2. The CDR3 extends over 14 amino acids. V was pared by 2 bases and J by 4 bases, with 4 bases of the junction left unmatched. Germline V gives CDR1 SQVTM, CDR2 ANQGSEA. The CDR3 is CSVEWGGGTGELFF. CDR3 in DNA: TGCAGCGTTGAATGGGGGGGGGGCACCGGGGAGCTGTTTTTT.

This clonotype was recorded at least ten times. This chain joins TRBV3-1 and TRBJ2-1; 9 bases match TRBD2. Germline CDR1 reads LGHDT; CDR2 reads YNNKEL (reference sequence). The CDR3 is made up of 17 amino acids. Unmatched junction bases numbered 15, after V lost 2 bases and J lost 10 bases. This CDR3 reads CASSQNFLAGMPQEQFF. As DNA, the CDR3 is TGTGCCAGCAGCCAAAACTTTCTAGCGGGAATGCCTCAGGAGCAGTTCTTC.

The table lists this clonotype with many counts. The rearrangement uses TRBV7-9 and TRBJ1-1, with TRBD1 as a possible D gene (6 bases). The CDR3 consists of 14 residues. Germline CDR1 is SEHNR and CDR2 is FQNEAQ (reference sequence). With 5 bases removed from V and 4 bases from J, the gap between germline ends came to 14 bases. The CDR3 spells CASSLQGPGTEAFF. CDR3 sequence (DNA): TGTGCCAGCAGCCTACAGGGTCCGGGCACTGAAGCTTTCTTT.

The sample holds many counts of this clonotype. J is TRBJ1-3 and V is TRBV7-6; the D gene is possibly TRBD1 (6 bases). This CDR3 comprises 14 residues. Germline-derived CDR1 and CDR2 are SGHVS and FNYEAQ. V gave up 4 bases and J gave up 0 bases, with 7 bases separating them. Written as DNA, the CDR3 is TGTGCCAGCAGCTCACAGGGCTCTGGAAACACCATATATTTT. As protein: CASSSQGSGNTIYF. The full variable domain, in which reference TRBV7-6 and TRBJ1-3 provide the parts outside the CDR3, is GAGVSQSPRYKVTKRGQDVALRCDPISGHVSLYWYRQALGQGPEFLTYFNYEAQQDKSGLPNDRFSAERPEGSISTLTIQRTEQRDSAMYRCASSSQGSGNTIYFGEGSWLTVV.

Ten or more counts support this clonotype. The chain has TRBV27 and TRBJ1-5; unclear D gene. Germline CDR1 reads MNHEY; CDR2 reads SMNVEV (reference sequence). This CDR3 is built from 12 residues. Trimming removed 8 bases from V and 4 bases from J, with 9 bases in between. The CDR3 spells CASSKRNQPQHF. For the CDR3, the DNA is TGTGCCAGCTCGAAAAGAAATCAGCCCCAGCATTTT.

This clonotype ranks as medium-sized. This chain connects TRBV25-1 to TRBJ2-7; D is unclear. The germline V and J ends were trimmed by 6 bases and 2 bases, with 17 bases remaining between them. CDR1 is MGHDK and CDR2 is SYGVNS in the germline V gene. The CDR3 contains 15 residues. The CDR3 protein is CASRPPMGTTYEQYF. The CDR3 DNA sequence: TGTGCCAGCAGGCCCCCAATGGGCACGACCTACGAGCAGTACTTC.

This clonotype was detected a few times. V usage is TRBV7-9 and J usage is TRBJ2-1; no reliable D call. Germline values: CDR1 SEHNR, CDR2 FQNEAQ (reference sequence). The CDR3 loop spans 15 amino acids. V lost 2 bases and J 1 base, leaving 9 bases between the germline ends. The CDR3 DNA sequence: TGTGCCAGCAGCTTAAAAGTAGATTCCTACAATGAGCAGTTCTTC. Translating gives CASSLKVDSYNEQFF.

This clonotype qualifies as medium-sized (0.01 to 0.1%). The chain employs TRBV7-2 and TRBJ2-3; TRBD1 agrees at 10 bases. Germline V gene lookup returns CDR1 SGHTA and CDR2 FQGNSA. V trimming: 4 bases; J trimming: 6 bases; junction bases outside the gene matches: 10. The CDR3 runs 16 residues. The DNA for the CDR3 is TGTGCCAGCAGCTCATCATCCCGACAGGGGGCTGATACGCAGTATTTT. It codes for CASSSSSRQGADTQYF.

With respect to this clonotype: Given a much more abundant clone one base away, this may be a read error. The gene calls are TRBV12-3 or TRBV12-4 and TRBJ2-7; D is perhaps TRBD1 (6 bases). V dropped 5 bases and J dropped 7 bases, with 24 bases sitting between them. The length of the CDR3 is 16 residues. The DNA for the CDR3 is TGTGCCAGCAGTCCCGAGGGGGTCGTTTTTCGTCATGAGCAGTACTTC. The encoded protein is CASSPEGVVFRHEQYF.

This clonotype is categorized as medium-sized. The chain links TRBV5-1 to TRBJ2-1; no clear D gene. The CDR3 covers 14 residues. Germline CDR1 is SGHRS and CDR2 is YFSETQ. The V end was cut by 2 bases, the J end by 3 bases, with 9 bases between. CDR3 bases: TGCGCCAGCAGCTTAGGGTTGATCTACAATGAGCAGTTCTTC. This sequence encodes CASSLGLIYNEQFF.

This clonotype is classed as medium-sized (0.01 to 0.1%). The CDR3 region has the DNA TGTGCCAGCAGTTTAGCGGGGGGAGGGACCTACAATGAGCAGTTCTTC. Amino acids: CASSLAGGGTYNEQFF. The rearrangement uses TRBV12-3 or TRBV12-4 and TRBJ2-1; 7 positions match TRBD2. The length of the CDR3 is 16 residues. After removal of 0 bases from V and 2 bases from J, the junction contained 4 bases not matched to a gene.

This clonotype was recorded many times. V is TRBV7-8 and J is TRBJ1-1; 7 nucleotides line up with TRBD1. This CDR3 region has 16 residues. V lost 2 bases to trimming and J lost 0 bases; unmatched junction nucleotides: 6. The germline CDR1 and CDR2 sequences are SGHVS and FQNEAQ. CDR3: CASSLRGQYMNTEAFF. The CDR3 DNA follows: TGTGCCAGCAGCTTAAGGGGACAGTACATGAACACTGAAGCTTTCTTT.

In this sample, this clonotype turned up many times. The DNA of the CDR3 is TGTGCCAGCAGCTTATCTCCTAGCGGGAGCAGAGAGACCCAGTACTTC. As protein: CASSLSPSGSRETQYF. The chain has TRBV7-2 and TRBJ2-5, with 10 bases fitting TRBD2. V lost 2 bases to trimming and J lost 4 bases; unmatched junction nucleotides: 7. Germline lookup yields CDR1 SGHTA and CDR2 FQGNSA. The CDR3 runs to 16 residues. The full variable domain, rest sourced from reference TRBV7-2 and TRBJ2-5, is GAGVSQSPSNKVTEKGKDVELRCDPISGHTALYWYRQSLGQGLEFLIYFQGNSAPDKSGLPSDRFSAERTGGSVSTLTIQRTQQEDSAVYLCASSLSPSGSRETQYFGPGTRLLVL.

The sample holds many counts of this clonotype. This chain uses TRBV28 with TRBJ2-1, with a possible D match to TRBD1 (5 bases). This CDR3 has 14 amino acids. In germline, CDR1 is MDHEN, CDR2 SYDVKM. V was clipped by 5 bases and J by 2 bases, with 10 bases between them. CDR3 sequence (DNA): TGTGCCAGCAGTCCCCAGGGAACCTACAATGAGCAGTTCTTC. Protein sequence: CASSPQGTYNEQFF.

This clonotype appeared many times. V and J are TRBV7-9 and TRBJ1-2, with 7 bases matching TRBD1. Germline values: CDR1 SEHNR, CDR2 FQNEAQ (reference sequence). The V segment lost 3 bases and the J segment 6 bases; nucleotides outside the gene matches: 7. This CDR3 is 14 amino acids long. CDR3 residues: CASSLTGRVDGYTF. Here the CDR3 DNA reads TGTGCCAGCAGCTTGACAGGGAGAGTTGATGGCTACACCTTC.

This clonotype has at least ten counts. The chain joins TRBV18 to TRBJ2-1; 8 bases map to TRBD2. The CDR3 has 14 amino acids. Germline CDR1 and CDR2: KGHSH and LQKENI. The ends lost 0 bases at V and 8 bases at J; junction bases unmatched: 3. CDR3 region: CASSPPLAGHEQFF. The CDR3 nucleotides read TGTGCCAGCTCACCACCCCTAGCGGGCCATGAGCAGTTCTTC.

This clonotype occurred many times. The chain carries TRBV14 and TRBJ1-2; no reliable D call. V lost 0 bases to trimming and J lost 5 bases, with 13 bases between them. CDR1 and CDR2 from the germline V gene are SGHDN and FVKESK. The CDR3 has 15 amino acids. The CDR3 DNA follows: TGTGCCAGCAGCCAAGATTTAGAGGGCCCATATGGCTACACCTTC. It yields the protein CASSQDLEGPYGYTF. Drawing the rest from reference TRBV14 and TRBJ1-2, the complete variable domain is EAGVTQFPSHSVIEKGQTVTLRCDPISGHDNLYWYRRVMGKEIKFLLHFVKESKQDESGMPNNRFLAERTGGTYSTLKVQPAELEDSGVYFCASSQDLEGPYGYTFGSGTRLTVV.

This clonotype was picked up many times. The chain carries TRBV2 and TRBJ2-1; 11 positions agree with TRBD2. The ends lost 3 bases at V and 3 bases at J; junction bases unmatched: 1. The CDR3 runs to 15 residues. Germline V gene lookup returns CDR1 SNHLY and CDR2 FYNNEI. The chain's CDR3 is CASSEGLADYNEQFF. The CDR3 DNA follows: TGTGCCAGCAGTGAGGGACTAGCGGACTACAATGAGCAGTTCTTC.

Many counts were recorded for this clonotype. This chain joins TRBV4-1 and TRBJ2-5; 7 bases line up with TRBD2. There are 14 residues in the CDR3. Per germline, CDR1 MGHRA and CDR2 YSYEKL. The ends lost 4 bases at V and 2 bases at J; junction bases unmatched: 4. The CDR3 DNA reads TGCGCCAGCAGCCCCCTGGGGGGGCAAGAGACCCAGTACTTC. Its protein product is CASSPLGGQETQYF.

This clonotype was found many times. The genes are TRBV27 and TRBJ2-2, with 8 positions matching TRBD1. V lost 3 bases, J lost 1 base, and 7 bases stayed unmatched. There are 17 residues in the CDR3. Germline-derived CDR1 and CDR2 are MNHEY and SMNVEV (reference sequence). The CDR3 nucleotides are TGTGCCAGCAGTTTGCAGTTGGGGACAGGGAACACCGGGGAGCTGTTTTTT. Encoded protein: CASSLQLGTGNTGELFF.

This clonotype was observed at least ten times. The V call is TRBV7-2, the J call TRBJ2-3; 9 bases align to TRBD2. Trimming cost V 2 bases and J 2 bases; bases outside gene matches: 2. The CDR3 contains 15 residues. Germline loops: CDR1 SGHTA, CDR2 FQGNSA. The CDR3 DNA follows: TGTGCCAGCAGCTTACTAGCGGGGTTCACAGATACGCAGTATTTT. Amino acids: CASSLLAGFTDTQYF. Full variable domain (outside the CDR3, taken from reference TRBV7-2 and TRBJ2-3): GAGVSQSPSNKVTEKGKDVELRCDPISGHTALYWYRQSLGQGLEFLIYFQGNSAPDKSGLPSDRFSAERTGGSVSTLTIQRTQQEDSAVYLCASSLLAGFTDTQYFGPGTRLTVL.